The rows below give T cell receptor beta chains drawn from one sample of a study of blood T cell repertoires in COVID-19. Data came from immunoSEQ multiplex PCR; TCRdb stores just in-frame clones and leaves some out. Altogether more than 250,000 clones are present, 75% to 90% being singletons, with the ten largest covering about 2%. Sequencing was done on a sample of PBMCs or T cells enriched from blood (not recorded which). The source is a man aged 25-45 years who had recovered from COVID-19. The CDR3 runs from the conserved cysteine through the conserved F or W. Each record gives: V gene, D gene, clone size, J gene, CDR3 DNA, CDR3 protein. D genes are given only for firm matches. The size entry is marked missing in some rows and otherwise reads once, few, many or a size class.

v_call: TRBV6-1
d_call: NA
clone_size: NA
j_call: TRBJ2-1
cdr3_nt: TGTGCCAGCAGTACGACAGGAGATTTCTACAATGAGCAGTTCTTC
cdr3_aa: CASSTTGDFYNEQFF

v_call: TRBV2
d_call: TRBD1
clone_size: NA
j_call: TRBJ1-1
cdr3_nt: TGTGCCAGCAGTGGGGACAGGTTATCGGACACTGAAGCCTTCTTT
cdr3_aa: CASSGDRLSDTEAFF

v_call: TRBV5-5
d_call: NA
clone_size: NA
j_call: TRBJ1-1
cdr3_nt: TGTGCCAGCAGCTTGGGGGCGGGGAACACTGAAGCTTTCTTT
cdr3_aa: CASSLGAGNTEAFF

v_call: TRBV30
d_call: NA
clone_size: NA
j_call: TRBJ2-3
cdr3_nt: TGTGCCTGGAGTGTACGAGGTACCGGGACAGATACGCAGTATTTT
cdr3_aa: CAWSVRGTGTDTQYF

v_call: TRBV9
d_call: TRBD2
clone_size: NA
j_call: TRBJ2-5
cdr3_nt: TGTGCCAGCAGTAGCGGGGGGGCTATGAAAGAGACCCAGTACTTC
cdr3_aa: CASSSGGAMKETQYF

v_call: TRBV7-2
d_call: NA
clone_size: once
j_call: TRBJ1-1
cdr3_nt: TGTGCCAGCAGCGCCGGGAGACATTCAGGGAACACTGAAGCTTTCTTT
cdr3_aa: CASSAGRHSGNTEAFF

v_call: TRBV9
d_call: TRBD1
clone_size: NA
j_call: TRBJ1-1
cdr3_nt: TGTGCCAGCAGCAGACAGGGGGCATACACTGAAGCTTTCTTT
cdr3_aa: CASSRQGAYTEAFF

v_call: TRBV5-1
d_call: TRBD1
clone_size: NA
j_call: TRBJ2-3
cdr3_nt: TGCGCCAGCAGCGGGGGACAGGGTAATAAGGATACGCAGTATTTT
cdr3_aa: CASSGGQGNKDTQYF

v_call: TRBV29-1
d_call: NA
clone_size: NA
j_call: TRBJ2-2
cdr3_nt: TGCAGCGTTGGGCAGGGGAGCACCGGGGAGCTGTTTTTT
cdr3_aa: CSVGQGSTGELFF

v_call: TRBV11-3
d_call: TRBD1
clone_size: NA
j_call: TRBJ2-1
cdr3_nt: TGTGCCAGCAGCTATACAGGACAGGGCAATGAGCAGTTCTTC
cdr3_aa: CASSYTGQGNEQFF

v_call: TRBV4-2
d_call: NA
clone_size: NA
j_call: TRBJ1-6
cdr3_nt: TGTGCCAGCAGCCAAGAGCAGGGGAATTCACCCCTCCACTTT
cdr3_aa: CASSQEQGNSPLHF

v_call: TRBV11-2
d_call: TRBD1
clone_size: NA
j_call: TRBJ1-1
cdr3_nt: TGTGCCAGCAGCTTAGTCCGGACAGGGGAAGCTTTCTTT
cdr3_aa: CASSLVRTGEAFF

v_call: TRBV2
d_call: NA
clone_size: NA
j_call: TRBJ1-3
cdr3_nt: TGTGCCAGCAGTGTCCCCAGGTACTCTGGAAACACCATATATTTT
cdr3_aa: CASSVPRYSGNTIYF

v_call: TRBV5-1
d_call: TRBD1
clone_size: NA
j_call: TRBJ1-4
cdr3_nt: TGCGCCAGCAGCGAGGGACAGGGCAGTGAAAAACTGTTTTTT
cdr3_aa: CASSEGQGSEKLFF

v_call: TRBV19
d_call: NA
clone_size: NA
j_call: TRBJ1-1
cdr3_nt: TGTGCCAGTAGTATAGGACTGGACACTGAAGCTTTCTTT
cdr3_aa: CASSIGLDTEAFF

v_call: TRBV6-5
d_call: NA
clone_size: NA
j_call: TRBJ2-7
cdr3_nt: TGTGCCAGCAGTTACTCGAAGGACACAATCTACGAGCAGTACTTC
cdr3_aa: CASSYSKDTIYEQYF

v_call: TRBV5-1
d_call: TRBD1
clone_size: NA
j_call: TRBJ1-2
cdr3_nt: TGCGCCAGCAGCTTGGGAGGGGGCGATAACTATGGCTACACCTTC
cdr3_aa: CASSLGGGDNYGYTF

v_call: TRBV5-6
d_call: NA
clone_size: NA
j_call: TRBJ2-3
cdr3_nt: TGTGCCAGCAGCTTGGGGGCACAGGGAACGCAGTATTTT
cdr3_aa: CASSLGAQGTQYF

v_call: TRBV2
d_call: TRBD1
clone_size: NA
j_call: TRBJ1-2
cdr3_nt: TGTGCCAGCAGTGCCCGATTGGGACAGGGTATCTATGGCTACACCTTC
cdr3_aa: CASSARLGQGIYGYTF

v_call: TRBV4-3
d_call: NA
clone_size: NA
j_call: TRBJ1-3
cdr3_nt: TGCGCCAGCAGCCAAGAGAGGCAGCACTCTGGAAACACCATATATTTT
cdr3_aa: CASSQERQHSGNTIYF

v_call: TRBV27
d_call: NA
clone_size: NA
j_call: TRBJ1-2
cdr3_nt: TGTGCCAGCAGTTCCACGGGGGGCGCTAACTATGGCTACACCTTC
cdr3_aa: CASSSTGGANYGYTF

v_call: TRBV29-1
d_call: TRBD1
clone_size: NA
j_call: TRBJ2-5
cdr3_nt: TGCAGCGTTGAGACAGGGCTGGAGACCCAGTACTTC
cdr3_aa: CSVETGLETQYF

v_call: TRBV9
d_call: NA
clone_size: NA
j_call: TRBJ2-5
cdr3_nt: TGTGCCAGCAGCGCCGGACAGTTCCAAGAGACCCAGTACTTC
cdr3_aa: CASSAGQFQETQYF

v_call: TRBV24-1
d_call: NA
clone_size: NA
j_call: TRBJ2-5
cdr3_nt: TGTGCCACCAGTGATAGACAGGGAGGCGAGACCCAGTACTTC
cdr3_aa: CATSDRQGGETQYF

v_call: TRBV18
d_call: NA
clone_size: once
j_call: TRBJ1-1
cdr3_nt: TGTGCCAGCTCACCACTTAGGGAGGAGAACACTGAAGCTTTCTTT
cdr3_aa: CASSPLREENTEAFF

v_call: TRBV4-1
d_call: NA
clone_size: NA
j_call: TRBJ1-4
cdr3_nt: TGCGCCAGCAGCCAAGATAGAACCGACTCGGGGAAACTGTTTTTT
cdr3_aa: CASSQDRTDSGKLFF

v_call: TRBV6-5
d_call: NA
clone_size: NA
j_call: TRBJ2-7
cdr3_nt: TGTGCCAGCAGTTACTCCGGCAGGACCTACGAGCAGTACTTC
cdr3_aa: CASSYSGRTYEQYF

v_call: TRBV2
d_call: NA
clone_size: NA
j_call: TRBJ1-5
cdr3_nt: TGTGCCAGCAAAGGCGGCCATCATCAGCCCCAGCATTTT
cdr3_aa: CASKGGHHQPQHF

v_call: TRBV2
d_call: NA
clone_size: NA
j_call: TRBJ1-2
cdr3_nt: TGTGCCAGCAGTGAAGCGCAGGGCGAGTATGGCTACACCTTC
cdr3_aa: CASSEAQGEYGYTF

v_call: TRBV11-2
d_call: NA
clone_size: NA
j_call: TRBJ1-3
cdr3_nt: TGTGCCAGCAGCTCCCGACTATCTGGAAACACCATATATTTT
cdr3_aa: CASSSRLSGNTIYF

v_call: TRBV10-3
d_call: TRBD1
clone_size: NA
j_call: TRBJ2-7
cdr3_nt: TGTGCCATCAGGGGACAGGGGCTGCGCCCCTCCTACGAGCAGTACTTC
cdr3_aa: CAIRGQGLRPSYEQYF

v_call: TRBV2
d_call: TRBD1
clone_size: NA
j_call: TRBJ1-2
cdr3_nt: TGTGCCAGCAGTCCGGGACAGGGTTATGGCTACACCTTC
cdr3_aa: CASSPGQGYGYTF

v_call: TRBV27
d_call: TRBD2
clone_size: once
j_call: TRBJ2-4
cdr3_nt: TGTGCCAGCAGTTTTCCGGACCGGGAGGACAAAAACATTCAGTACTTC
cdr3_aa: CASSFPDREDKNIQYF

v_call: TRBV9
d_call: NA
clone_size: NA
j_call: TRBJ2-6
cdr3_nt: TGTGCCAGCAGCCCAGTGGGGGGGCGAGGGGCCAACGTCCTGACTTTC
cdr3_aa: CASSPVGGRGANVLTF

v_call: TRBV5-4
d_call: TRBD1
clone_size: NA
j_call: TRBJ1-1
cdr3_nt: TGTGCCAGCAGCTTGGCAGGGGGAGTGATGAACACTGAAGCTTTCTTT
cdr3_aa: CASSLAGGVMNTEAFF

v_call: TRBV6-5
d_call: NA
clone_size: NA
j_call: TRBJ1-2
cdr3_nt: TGTGCCAGCAGTTACTCGCCTCAGGGTGAAACCGGCTACACCTTC
cdr3_aa: CASSYSPQGETGYTF

v_call: TRBV4-3
d_call: NA
clone_size: NA
j_call: TRBJ1-3
cdr3_nt: TGCGCCAGCAGCCCAAGTAGAAGCTCTGGAAACACCATATATTTT
cdr3_aa: CASSPSRSSGNTIYF

v_call: TRBV30
d_call: NA
clone_size: NA
j_call: TRBJ2-3
cdr3_nt: TGTGCCTGGACACAGGGTCTATTCACAGATACGCAGTATTTT
cdr3_aa: CAWTQGLFTDTQYF

v_call: TRBV19
d_call: NA
clone_size: NA
j_call: TRBJ2-2
cdr3_nt: TGTGCCAGTAGTAACCGGGGGGCGGCCGGGGAGCTGTTTTTT
cdr3_aa: CASSNRGAAGELFF

v_call: TRBV5-5
d_call: NA
clone_size: NA
j_call: TRBJ1-2
cdr3_nt: TGTGCCAGCAGCCCCTCCCCGGGGGGCTACTATGGCTACACCTTC
cdr3_aa: CASSPSPGGYYGYTF

v_call: TRBV24-1
d_call: TRBD2
clone_size: once
j_call: TRBJ2-1
cdr3_nt: TGTGCCACCAGTGATCCTGGGACTAGCGGGGGGGCTAGGGGTGAGCAGTTCTTC
cdr3_aa: CATSDPGTSGGARGEQFF

v_call: TRBV5-5
d_call: NA
clone_size: NA
j_call: TRBJ2-7
cdr3_nt: TGTGCCAGCAGCTTGGCCGTCAGCTCCTACGAGCAGTACTTC
cdr3_aa: CASSLAVSSYEQYF

v_call: TRBV19
d_call: NA
clone_size: NA
j_call: TRBJ1-6
cdr3_nt: TGTGCCAGTAGCCAATACCGGACAGCCGATTATAATTCACCCCTCCACTTT
cdr3_aa: CASSQYRTADYNSPLHF

v_call: TRBV14
d_call: NA
clone_size: once
j_call: TRBJ2-1
cdr3_nt: TGTGCCAGCAGCCAAACCAGCTACAATGAGCAGTTCTTC
cdr3_aa: CASSQTSYNEQFF

v_call: TRBV4-3
d_call: NA
clone_size: NA
j_call: TRBJ1-3
cdr3_nt: TGCGCCAGCAGCCAAGATTCCGTCAGGGTGAACTCTGGAAACACCATATATTTT
cdr3_aa: CASSQDSVRVNSGNTIYF

v_call: TRBV27
d_call: TRBD1
clone_size: NA
j_call: TRBJ2-1
cdr3_nt: TGTGCCAGCAGGGGACAGGGGGGAAACAATGAGCAGTTCTTC
cdr3_aa: CASRGQGGNNEQFF

v_call: TRBV15
d_call: TRBD1
clone_size: once
j_call: TRBJ1-1
cdr3_nt: TGTGCCACCAGCGCAGACAGGGTCGCCACTGAAGCTTTCTTT
cdr3_aa: CATSADRVATEAFF

v_call: TRBV6-5
d_call: NA
clone_size: few
j_call: TRBJ1-4
cdr3_nt: TGTGCCAGCTTGAACAGGGAGGGCGAAAAACTGTTTTTT
cdr3_aa: CASLNREGEKLFF

v_call: TRBV14
d_call: NA
clone_size: NA
j_call: TRBJ2-3
cdr3_nt: TGTGCCAGCAGCCAAGATCCCGGCACAGATACGCAGTATTTT
cdr3_aa: CASSQDPGTDTQYF

v_call: TRBV30
d_call: TRBD1
clone_size: NA
j_call: TRBJ1-2
cdr3_nt: TGTGCCTGGCTCGGGACAGGGGGCGGGCTCGGAGGCTATGGCTACACCTTC
cdr3_aa: CAWLGTGGGLGGYGYTF

v_call: TRBV19
d_call: NA
clone_size: NA
j_call: TRBJ1-2
cdr3_nt: TGTGCCAGTGCAGGGGTTAACTATGGCTACACCTTC
cdr3_aa: CASAGVNYGYTF